Following are 21 T cell receptor beta chains from one sample sequenced in a study of blood T cells in healthy people across ages. A second about 6 to 12 cycle PCR used barcoded and J-beta primers. TCRdb processed the 5' RACE reads anew with MiXCR; each CDR3 protein has one entry. Of fewer than 1.5 million distinct CDR3 sequences detected, 42% appear once; the ten largest clones hold 7.9%. Sequencing used blood. The source is a woman under 30 in good health.

The chain is built from TRBV6-5 and TRBJ2-7; 8 nucleotides match TRBD2. V shed 2 bases, J shed 3 bases, and the junction held 15 bases outside the gene matches. The length of the CDR3 is 18 residues. Per the germline V gene, CDR1 is MNHEY and CDR2 is SVGAGI. CDR3 DNA sequence: TGTGCCAGCAGTTACATTGACGGCGGCGGGACTAGTAGCTACGAGCAGTACTTC. It codes for CASSYIDGGGTSSYEQYF.

The V gene is TRBV27, the J gene TRBJ1-1, with D unclear. The germline CDR1 and CDR2 sequences are MNHEY and SMNVEV (reference sequence). V was shortened by 5 bases and J by 6 bases, with 10 bases between the two germline ends. CDR3 size: 12 residues. CDR3 coding DNA: TGTGCCAGCAGTATCCACGGCGCTGAAGCTTTCTTT. Protein product: CASSIHGAEAFF.

This rearrangement joins TRBV7-6 to TRBJ2-7; possibly TRBD2 for D (5 bases). CDR1 and CDR2 (germline): SGHVS, FNYEAQ. The CDR3 sequence is 14 residues long. V was pared by 5 bases and J by 5 bases, with 16 bases between. CDR3 in amino acids: CASSPTGISDEQYF. In DNA form, the CDR3 reads TGTGCCAGCAGCCCGACGGGAATTTCCGACGAGCAGTACTTC.

This clonotype was observed at least ten times. This chain connects TRBV14 to TRBJ2-5; no definite D call. In germline, CDR1 is SGHDN, CDR2 FVKESK. This CDR3 region has 13 residues. V gave up 4 bases and J gave up 3 bases, with 9 bases separating them. The DNA for the CDR3 is TGTGCCAGCAGCCCCCGCGGAAAAGAGACCCAGTACTTC. This codes for CASSPRGKETQYF. Filled out from reference TRBV14 and TRBJ2-5, the complete variable domain reads EAGVTQFPSHSVIEKGQTVTLRCDPISGHDNLYWYRRVMGKEIKFLLHFVKESKQDESGMPNNRFLAERTGGTYSTLKVQPAELEDSGVYFCASSPRGKETQYFGPGTRLLVL.

The sample holds one count of this clonotype. The V gene is TRBV24-1, the J gene TRBJ2-5, with D perhaps matching TRBD2 (6 bases). Between the trimmed V and J ends, which lost 3 bases and 1 base, there was a span of 17 bases. The germline gives CDR1 KGHDR, CDR2 SFDVKD. The CDR3 has 17 amino acids. The CDR3 sequence: CATSDGLGTHLQETQYF. The CDR3 region has the DNA TGTGCCACCAGTGATGGCCTCGGGACTCACCTCCAAGAGACCCAGTACTTC.

This clonotype was observed a few times. The rearrangement links TRBV19 to TRBJ1-2; D gene ambiguous. The ends were cut back, 5 bases at V and 4 bases at J, with 11 bases in the middle. Germline CDR1 LNHDA, CDR2 SQIVND (reference sequence). The CDR3 loop spans 13 amino acids. CDR3 sequence (DNA): TGTGCCAGTAGTGCCACAGAGCTCTATGGCTACACCTTC. This codes for CASSATELYGYTF.

This clonotype was observed a handful of times. The chain employs TRBV29-1 and TRBJ1-4; a possible D gene is TRBD1 (5 bases). The germline V gene encodes CDR1 SQVTM and CDR2 ANQGSEA. There are 14 residues in the CDR3. V lost 4 bases and J lost 3, with 12 bases in between. The CDR3 sequence: CSVALGTANEKLFF. The CDR3 nucleotides are TGCAGCGTTGCCTTGGGGACGGCTAATGAAAAACTGTTTTTT. The full variable domain, rest sourced from reference TRBV29-1 and TRBJ1-4, is SAVISQKPSRDICQRGTSLTIQCQVDSQVTMMFWYRQQPGQSLTLIATANQGSEATYESGFVIDKFPISRPNLTFSTLTVSNMSPEDSSIYLCSVALGTANEKLFFGSGTQLSVL.

To note about this clonotype: The junction and the germline gene differ at one end; a read error may be behind it. The chain employs TRBV9 and TRBJ2-7; D might be TRBD1 (6 bases). CDR3 size: 13 residues. Germline CDR1 and CDR2: SGDLS and YYNGEE. CDR3 coding DNA: TGTGCCGGCAGCGCTCATCAGGGGTACGAGCAGTACTTC. Its translation: CAGSAHQGYEQYF.

The CDR3 reads CASSYGGTGGQYF. CDR3 nucleotide sequence: TGTGCCAGCAGTTACGGAGGGACAGGGGGGCAGTACTTC. The rearrangement uses TRBV6-6 and TRBJ2-4, with TRBD1 matching 11 bases. Germline V gives CDR1 MNHNY, CDR2 SVGAGI (reference sequence). There are 13 residues in the CDR3. Trimming cost V 2 bases and J 13 bases; bases outside gene matches: 4.

V usage is TRBV6-5 and J usage is TRBJ1-5, with TRBD1 identical over 10 bases. This CDR3 has 15 residues. The ends lost 8 bases at V and 3 bases at J; junction bases unmatched: 7. In germline, CDR1 is MNHEY, CDR2 SVGAGI. The CDR3 coding sequence is TGTGCCAGCCGTCCCGGGACAGGGGACAATCAGCCCCAGCATTTT. It codes for CASRPGTGDNQPQHF.

The rearrangement uses TRBV7-9 and TRBJ2-2; no clear D gene. Trimming removed 3 bases at V and 7 bases at J, with 15 bases between. The germline gives CDR1 SEHNR, CDR2 FQNEAQ (reference sequence). This CDR3 comprises 15 residues. Here the CDR3 DNA reads TGTGCCAGCAGCTTTGACTCCCCGGCCTACGGGGAGCTGTTTTTT. This translates into CASSFDSPAYGELFF.

The CDR3 region is CASSLELAGSLGTDTQYF. The CDR3 region has the DNA TGTGCCAGCAGCTTAGAATTAGCGGGATCTCTCGGCACAGATACGCAGTATTTT. V and J are TRBV7-8 and TRBJ2-3, with 8 bases aligning to TRBD2. Germline CDR1 reads SGHVS; CDR2 reads FQNEAQ. The CDR3 is 18 amino acids. The ends lost 1 base at V and 1 base at J; junction bases unmatched: 10.

A word on this clonotype: A junction end diverges from the germline sequence, so it may reflect a read error. The V and J genes are TRBV12-5 and TRBJ1-2; no clear D gene. This CDR3 is built from 14 residues. Germline V gene lookup returns CDR1 LGHNT and CDR2 FRNRAP. For the CDR3, the DNA is TGTGCTAGCGGTTTGGTAGGGCGGAACTATGGCTACACCTTC. Encoded protein: CASGLVGRNYGYTF.

This clonotype came up a few times. The chain uses TRBV10-3 and TRBJ2-3, with 11 bases aligning to TRBD2. The CDR3 has 15 amino acids. Germline V gene data show CDR1 as ENHRY and CDR2 as SYGVKD. With V trimmed by 6 bases and J by 0 bases, 2 bases remained unmatched. The CDR3 loop is CAIRRTSGSTDTQYF. The CDR3 DNA reads TGTGCCATCAGGAGGACTAGCGGGAGCACAGATACGCAGTATTTT.

This chain joins TRBV29-1 and TRBJ1-4; a weak D match, TRBD1 (5 bases). The V end lost 7 bases, the J end lost 8 bases, and 17 bases lay between the germline ends. This CDR3 contains 13 residues. CDR1 and CDR2 from the germline V gene are SQVTM and ANQGSEA. Written as DNA, the CDR3 is TGCAGCGGCGGGGACGGGGATGGGGAAAAACTGTTTTTT. Its protein product is CSGGDGDGEKLFF.

This clonotype came up a few times. This sequence joins TRBV5-1 and TRBJ1-1, with a weak D call TRBD1 (5 bases). This CDR3 has 14 residues. Per germline, CDR1 SGHRS and CDR2 YFSETQ. Trimming shortened V by 4 bases and J by 1 base, and 11 bases separated the two germline ends. CDR3 DNA sequence: TGCGCCAGCAGCCAACAAGGGGAGAACACTGAAGCTTTCTTT. Protein: CASSQQGENTEAFF.

This clonotype was detected only a few times. The V gene is TRBV4-1, the J gene TRBJ2-7; 7 positions match TRBD1. The CDR3 covers 15 residues. The J segment lost 3 bases and the V segment lost 3 bases, leaving 8 bases of the junction unmatched. CDR1 MGHRA and CDR2 YSYEKL come from the germline V gene. The CDR3 here is CASSHDVAGGYEQYF. CDR3 bases: TGCGCCAGCAGCCACGATGTCGCAGGGGGCTACGAGCAGTACTTC.

The gene calls are TRBV6-5 and TRBJ1-2; D gene uncertain. Per germline, CDR1 MNHEY and CDR2 SVGAGI. This CDR3 has 12 amino acids. V lost 9 bases and J lost 8, with 16 bases in between. CDR3 DNA sequence: TGTGCCAGGAGGCGGGGTGGGAAAGGCTACACCTTC. Protein sequence: CARRRGGKGYTF.

The sample holds a few counts of this clonotype. DNA of the CDR3: TGCAGTGCTAAGGGGCTGTCTGTCACCGGGGAGCTGTTTTTT. Amino acid sequence: CSAKGLSVTGELFF. The chain has TRBV20-1 and TRBJ2-2; tentative D call: TRBD1 (5 bases). There are 14 residues in the CDR3. The germline V gene encodes CDR1 DFQATT and CDR2 SNEGSKA (reference sequence). The V and J ends lost 4 bases and 4 bases respectively, with 13 bases between them.

CDR3 in amino acids: CASSQQLFSGANVLTF. Here the CDR3 DNA reads TGTGCCAGCAGCCAGCAACTGTTCTCTGGGGCCAACGTCCTGACTTTC. J is TRBJ2-6 and V is TRBV3-1; D is uncertain. Between the trimmed V and J ends, which lost 3 bases and 0 bases, there was a span of 9 bases. The CDR3 loop spans 16 amino acids. Germline-derived CDR1 and CDR2 are LGHDT and YNNKEL (reference sequence).

There are a few counts of this clonotype. For the CDR3, the DNA is TGTGCCAGCAGCTTAGGGTCCCTTTCGGTAGCGGGGTACAATGAGCAGTTCTTC. It codes for CASSLGSLSVAGYNEQFF. V gene TRBV11-2 combines with J gene TRBJ2-1; 8 bases align to TRBD2. J gave up 4 bases and V 1 base, and 12 bases lay outside the gene matches. Germline V gives CDR1 SGHAT, CDR2 FQNNGV. CDR3 length equals 18 residues.